This T cell receptor beta chain stems from a study of breast tumors, draining lymph nodes, adjacent tissues. This clonotype was detected many times. The V and J ends lost 0 bases and 2 bases respectively, with 14 bases between them. Germline V lookup: CDR1 LGHNA, CDR2 YNFKEQ. This CDR3 comprises 16 residues. Axillary draining lymph nodes of breast cancer patients supplied the node samples. MiXCR, run by TCRdb on the multiplex PCR reads, gives a single entry per CDR3 protein. The profile shows fewer than 150,000 distinct CDR3 sequences, about 20% of them singletons. Sequenced: axillary lymph node tissue. The chain uses TRBV4-2 and TRBJ2-7; D remains unclear. This receptor was identified in a female donor with breast cancer. Some clones in this sample may be carry-over from other donors' samples. CDR3 DNA: TGTGCCAGCAGCCAAGATCTCCGGACGGTAACCTACGAGCAGTACTTC. Amino acid sequence: CASSQDLRTVTYEQYF.